This T cell receptor (beta chain) derives from a study of T cell responses to AZD1222 COVID-19 vaccine (dated by TCRdb to the early 2020s). At the level of the whole study: AZD1222 recipients given second doses at about 4 weeks or at about 12 weeks were pooled, since spike-specific TCR depth and breadth were not found to differ between the two schedules. A total of 230 to 250 trial participants underwent TCR sequencing, of whom roughly 210 received two doses of AZD1222 and about 25 received two doses of the MenACWY control vaccine. Enrollment into the trials was organized by age into subgroups of 18-55, 56-69 and 70-plus years, and those subgroups contained around 150, 28 and 57 TCR-sequenced participants, respectively.

The CDR3 regions of human TCRbeta chains were analyzed by immunosequencing. In the paper's pipeline: Repertoire TCRs were matched against a reference library of SARS-CoV-2-specific TCRs generated with the MIRA antigen-specificity platform. Breadth was defined as the fraction of unique TCRs that were SARS-CoV-2-associated, and depth was defined as the fraction of total T cells that were SARS-CoV-2-associated. Using the MIRA data, each spike-specific TCR was assigned both to the spike region to which the TCR was reactive and to a CD4 or CD8 class. Log10-transformed breadth and depth values were compared by one-way ANOVA with Sidak's multiple comparisons tests. Not all clones reach the TCRdb copy of this immuneACCESS table, which keeps in-frame sequences only. Checked studies attribute under half of the gap to unresolved V genes and leave the rest unexplained. The V and J calls and the clone size are those of that table, but D and trimming were determined from the DNA. The sample profile shows 55,000 to 65,000 clones; about 85% of them were found once. In total, the top ten clones hold around 20% of the sample.

The sample's time point label, decoded: baseline before first vaccination. Vaccinee samples came from UK trials COV001 and COV002, including a single-blind randomized controlled phase 2/3 trial of AZD1222 (ChAdOx1 nCoV-19) in healthy adults. For TCRbeta chain sequencing, PBMC samples were collected from trial participants at day 0 and at day 28 after the second dose. This clone was counted a single time. No antigen is known for it. Base qualities are missing; no much larger clone stands one base away. CDR1 and CDR2, per the germline V gene, are SGHRS and YFSETQ. Trimming takes 4 bases off V and 3 bases off J; junction bases not matched to a gene: 8. The CDR3, from cysteine to phenylalanine, totals 16 residues. The entry retains the CDR3 DNA only, 48 bases that are in frame from base 1. Broader findings and caveats from the paper: After two AZD1222 doses, both the breadth and the depth of spike-specific TCRs were significantly higher than at day 0 and than in MenACWY recipients. Participants were mostly white British and included more females than males, and it was suggested by the authors that clonal diversity may have been underestimated. Reportedly, close to half of the unique spike-specific TCRs recognized epitopes lying outside the regions that are mutated in the B.1.351 and B.1.1.7 variants. The vaccine-associated CD4 TCRs covered the entire spike protein, and the dominant responses fell in regions 160-218 and 743-854. Because no day 14 peak-response samples were available, repertoires were characterized only after the peak T cell response. In the small 56-69-year group, the increase in depth fell short of significance, most likely because of low power. Conclusions about previously exposed vaccinees are limited because only six or seven AZD1222 recipients were SARS-CoV-2 seropositive at baseline.

The rearranged segments are TRBV5-1 and TRBJ1-1; TRBD1 matches 11 bases in the middle. The origin of this receptor is an adult in good health. This specimen was peripheral blood, taken on day 0 of AZD1222 vaccination. The nucleotides are TGCGCCAGCAGCCCTGGGACAGGGGGAATCGACACTGAAGCTTTCTTT. Protein translation: CASSPGTGGIDTEAFF.